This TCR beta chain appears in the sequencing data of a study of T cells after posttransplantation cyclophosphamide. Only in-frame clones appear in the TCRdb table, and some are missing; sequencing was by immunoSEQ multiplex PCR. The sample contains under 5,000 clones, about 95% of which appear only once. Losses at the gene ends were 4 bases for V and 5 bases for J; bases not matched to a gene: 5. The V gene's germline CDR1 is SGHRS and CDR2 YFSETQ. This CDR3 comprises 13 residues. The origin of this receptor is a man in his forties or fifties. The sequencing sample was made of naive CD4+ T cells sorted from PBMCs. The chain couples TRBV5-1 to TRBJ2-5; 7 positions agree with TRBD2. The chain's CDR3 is CASSATSPETQYF. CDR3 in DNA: TGCGCCAGCAGCGCGACTAGCCCGGAGACCCAGTACTTC.